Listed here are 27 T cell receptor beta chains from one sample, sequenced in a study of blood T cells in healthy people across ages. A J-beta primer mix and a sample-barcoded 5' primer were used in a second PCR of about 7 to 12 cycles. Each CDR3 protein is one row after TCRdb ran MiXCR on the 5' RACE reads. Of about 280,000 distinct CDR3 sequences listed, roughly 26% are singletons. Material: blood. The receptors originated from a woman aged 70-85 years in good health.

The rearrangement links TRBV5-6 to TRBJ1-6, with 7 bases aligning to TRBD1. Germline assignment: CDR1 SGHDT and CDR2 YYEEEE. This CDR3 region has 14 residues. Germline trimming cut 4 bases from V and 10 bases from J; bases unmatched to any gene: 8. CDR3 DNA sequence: TGTGCCAGCAGCGAAGGACAGGCTGGGTCACCCCTCCACTTT. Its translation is CASSEGQAGSPLHF.

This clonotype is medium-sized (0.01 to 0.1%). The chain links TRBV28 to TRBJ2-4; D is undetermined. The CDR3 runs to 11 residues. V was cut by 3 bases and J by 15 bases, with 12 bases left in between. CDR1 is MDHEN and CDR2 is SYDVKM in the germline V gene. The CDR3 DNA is TGTGCCAGCAGTTTTAACTCAAAGTGGTACTTC. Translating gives CASSFNSKWYF.

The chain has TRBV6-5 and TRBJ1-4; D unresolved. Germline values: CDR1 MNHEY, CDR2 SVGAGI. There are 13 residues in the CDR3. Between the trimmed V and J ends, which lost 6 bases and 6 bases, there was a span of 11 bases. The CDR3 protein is CASSPAVDEKLFF. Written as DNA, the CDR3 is TGTGCCAGCAGCCCCGCAGTGGATGAAAAACTGTTTTTT.

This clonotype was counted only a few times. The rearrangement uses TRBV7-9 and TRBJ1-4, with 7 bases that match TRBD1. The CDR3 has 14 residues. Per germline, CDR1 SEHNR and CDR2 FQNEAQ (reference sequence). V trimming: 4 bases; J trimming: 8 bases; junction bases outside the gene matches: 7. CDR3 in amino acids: CASSSRQGQEKLFF. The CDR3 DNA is TGTGCCAGCAGCTCTAGACAGGGTCAGGAAAAACTGTTTTTT.

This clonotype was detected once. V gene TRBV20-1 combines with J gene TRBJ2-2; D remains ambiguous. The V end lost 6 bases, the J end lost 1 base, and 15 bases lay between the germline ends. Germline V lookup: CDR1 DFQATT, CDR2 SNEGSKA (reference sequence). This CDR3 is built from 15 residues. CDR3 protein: CSATDLRGNTGELFF. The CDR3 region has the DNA TGCAGTGCCACGGACCTGAGAGGGAACACCGGGGAGCTGTTTTTT.

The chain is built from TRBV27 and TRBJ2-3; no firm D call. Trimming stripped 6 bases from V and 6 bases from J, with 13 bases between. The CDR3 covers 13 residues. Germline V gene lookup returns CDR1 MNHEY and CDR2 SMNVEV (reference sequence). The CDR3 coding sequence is TGTGCCAGCAGCTTACTCTCGACCGATACGCAGTATTTT. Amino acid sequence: CASSLLSTDTQYF.

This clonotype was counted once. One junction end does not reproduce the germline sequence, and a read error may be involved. CDR3 coding DNA: TGTGCCAACAGCTTAACCGGGGAGCTGTTTTTT. This encodes CANSLTGELFF. The V gene is TRBV7-2, the J gene TRBJ2-2; D gene ambiguous. CDR3 length: 11 residues. Germline CDR1 SGHTA, CDR2 FQGNSA.

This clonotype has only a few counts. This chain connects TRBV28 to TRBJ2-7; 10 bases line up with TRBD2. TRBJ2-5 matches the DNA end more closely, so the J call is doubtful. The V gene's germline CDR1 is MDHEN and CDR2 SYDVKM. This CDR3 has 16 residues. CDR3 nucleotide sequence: TGTGCCAGCAGAGCTAGCGGGAGCAAATCCAAAGAGACCCAGTACTTC. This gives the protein CASRASGSKSKETQYF.

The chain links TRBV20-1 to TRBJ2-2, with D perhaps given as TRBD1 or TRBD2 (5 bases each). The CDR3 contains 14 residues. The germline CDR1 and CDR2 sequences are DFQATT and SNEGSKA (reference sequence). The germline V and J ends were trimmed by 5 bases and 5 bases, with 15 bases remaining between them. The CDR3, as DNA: TGCAGTGCTGGACGGGGCGTGGCGACCGGGGAGCTGTTTTTT. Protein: CSAGRGVATGELFF.

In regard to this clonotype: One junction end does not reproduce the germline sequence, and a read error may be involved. The CDR3 coding sequence is TGTGCCAGCCCACCTCTAAGGGGGACCGGAGAGACCCAGTACTTC. Protein: CASPPLRGTGETQYF. This chain links TRBV18 with TRBJ2-5; TRBD1 is a possible D gene (6 bases). The germline V gene encodes CDR1 KGHSH and CDR2 LQKENI. The CDR3 has 15 amino acids.

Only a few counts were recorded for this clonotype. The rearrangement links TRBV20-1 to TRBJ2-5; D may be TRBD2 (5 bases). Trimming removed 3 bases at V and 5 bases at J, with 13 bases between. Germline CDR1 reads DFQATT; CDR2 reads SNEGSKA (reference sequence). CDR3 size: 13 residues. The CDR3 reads CSASGEFGETQYF. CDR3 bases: TGCAGTGCTAGTGGGGAGTTTGGGGAGACCCAGTACTTC.

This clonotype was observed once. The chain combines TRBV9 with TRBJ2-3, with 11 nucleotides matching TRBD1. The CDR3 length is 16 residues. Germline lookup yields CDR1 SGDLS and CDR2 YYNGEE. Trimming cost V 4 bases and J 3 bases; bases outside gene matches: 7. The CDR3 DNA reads TGTGCCAGCAGCACTTGGACAGGGGGCCGAACAGATACGCAGTATTTT. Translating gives CASSTWTGGRTDTQYF.

The CDR3, as DNA: TGTGCCAGCAGTTACGGGACAAAGTATGGCTACACCTTC. This gives the protein CASSYGTKYGYTF. The chain employs TRBV6-5 and TRBJ1-2, with a possible D match to TRBD1 (6 bases). This CDR3 is 13 amino acids long. The germline CDR1 and CDR2 sequences are MNHEY and SVGAGI. V shed 2 bases and J shed 5 bases, with 9 bases lying between them.

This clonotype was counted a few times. CDR3: CASSSIFTSTDTQYF. The DNA for the CDR3 is TGCGCCAGCAGCTCCATATTCACTAGCACAGATACGCAGTATTTT. The chain is built from TRBV5-1 and TRBJ2-3; no clear D gene. Germline CDR1 reads SGHRS; CDR2 reads YFSETQ. The ends were cut back, 3 bases at V and 0 bases at J, with 11 bases in the middle. This CDR3 is built from 15 residues.

The CDR3 bases are TGCAGCGCAGACAGGGGTACGGGCTACAATGAGCAGTTCTTC. As protein: CSADRGTGYNEQFF. The chain has TRBV29-1 and TRBJ2-1, with 8 bases identical to TRBD1. The trim removed 7 bases at V and 3 bases at J, leaving 8 bases unmatched. CDR1 and CDR2 from the germline V gene are SQVTM and ANQGSEA. This CDR3 has 14 residues.

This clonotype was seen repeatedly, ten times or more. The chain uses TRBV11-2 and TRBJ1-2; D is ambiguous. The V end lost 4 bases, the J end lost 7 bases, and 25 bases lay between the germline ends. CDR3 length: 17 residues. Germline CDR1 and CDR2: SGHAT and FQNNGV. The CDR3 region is CASSSLGTARGGSGYTF. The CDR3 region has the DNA TGTGCCAGCAGCTCCCTAGGAACAGCCCGAGGAGGTTCTGGCTACACCTTC.

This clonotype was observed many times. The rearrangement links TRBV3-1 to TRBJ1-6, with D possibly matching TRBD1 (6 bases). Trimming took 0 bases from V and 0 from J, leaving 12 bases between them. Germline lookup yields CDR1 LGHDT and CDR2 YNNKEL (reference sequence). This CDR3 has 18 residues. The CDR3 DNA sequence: TGTGCCAGCAGCCAAGATGGGGGCGGAGGCTCCTATAATTCACCCCTCCACTTT. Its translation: CASSQDGGGGSYNSPLHF.

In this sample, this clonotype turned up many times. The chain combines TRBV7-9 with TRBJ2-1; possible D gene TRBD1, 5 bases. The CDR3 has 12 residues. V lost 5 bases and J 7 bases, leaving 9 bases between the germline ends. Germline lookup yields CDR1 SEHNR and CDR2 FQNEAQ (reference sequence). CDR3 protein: CASSLQVNEQFF. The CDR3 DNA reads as TGTGCCAGCAGCCTACAGGTGAATGAGCAGTTCTTC.

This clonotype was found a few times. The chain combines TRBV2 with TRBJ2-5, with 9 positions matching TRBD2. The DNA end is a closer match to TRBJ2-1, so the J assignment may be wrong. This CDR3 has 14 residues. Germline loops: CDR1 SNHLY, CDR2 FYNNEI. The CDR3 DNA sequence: TGTGCCGGCGGGGGGGACTACCTATACAATGAGCAGTTCTTC. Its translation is CAGGGDYLYNEQFF.

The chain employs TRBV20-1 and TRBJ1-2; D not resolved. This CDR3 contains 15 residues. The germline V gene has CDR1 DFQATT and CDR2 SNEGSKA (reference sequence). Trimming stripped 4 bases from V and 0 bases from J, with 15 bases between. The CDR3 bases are TGCAGTGCTATGCCCGCAGGAAATCCTAACTATGGCTACACCTTC. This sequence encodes CSAMPAGNPNYGYTF.

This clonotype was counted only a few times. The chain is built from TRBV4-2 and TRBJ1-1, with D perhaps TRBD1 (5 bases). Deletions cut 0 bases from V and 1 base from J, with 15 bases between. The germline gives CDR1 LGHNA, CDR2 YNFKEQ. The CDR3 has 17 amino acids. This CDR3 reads CASSQDSTFGGNTEAFF. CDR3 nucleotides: TGTGCCAGCAGCCAAGATTCGACCTTCGGGGGGAACACTGAAGCTTTCTTT.

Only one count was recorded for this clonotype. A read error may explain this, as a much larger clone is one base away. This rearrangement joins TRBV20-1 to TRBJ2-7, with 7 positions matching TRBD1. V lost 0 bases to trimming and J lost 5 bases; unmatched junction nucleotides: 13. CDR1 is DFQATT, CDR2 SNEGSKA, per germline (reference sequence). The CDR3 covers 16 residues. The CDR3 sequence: CSARDRQGVGAHEQYF. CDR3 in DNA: TGCAGTGCTAGAGATCGTCAGGGGGTGGGGGCCCACGAGCAGTACTTC.

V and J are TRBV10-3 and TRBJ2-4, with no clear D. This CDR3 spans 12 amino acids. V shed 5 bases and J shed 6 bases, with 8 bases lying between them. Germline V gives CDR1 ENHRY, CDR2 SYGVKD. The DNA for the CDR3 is TGTGCCATCAGTCTGGACGGAAACATTCAGTACTTC. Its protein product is CAISLDGNIQYF.

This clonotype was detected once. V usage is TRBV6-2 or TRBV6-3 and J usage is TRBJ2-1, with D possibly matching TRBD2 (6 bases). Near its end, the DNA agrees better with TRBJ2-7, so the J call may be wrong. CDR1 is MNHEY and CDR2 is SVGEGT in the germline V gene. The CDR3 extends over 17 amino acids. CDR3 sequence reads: CASRPDGRIAVIYEQYF. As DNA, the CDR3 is TGTGCCAGCAGGCCGGACGGGCGGATAGCGGTGATTTACGAGCAGTACTTC.

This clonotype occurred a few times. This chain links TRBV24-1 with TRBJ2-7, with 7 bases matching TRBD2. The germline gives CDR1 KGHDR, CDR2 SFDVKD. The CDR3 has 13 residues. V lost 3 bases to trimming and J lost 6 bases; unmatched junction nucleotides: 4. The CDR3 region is CATSDSGIGEQYF. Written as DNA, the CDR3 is TGTGCCACCAGTGATAGCGGGATTGGCGAGCAGTACTTC.

The CDR3 coding sequence is TGTGCCAGCAGGCTTAGAGCTAGCGGGAGCATCTGGCGCGCAGATACGCAGTATTTT. The encoded protein is CASRLRASGSIWRADTQYF. The chain has TRBV11-2 and TRBJ2-3, with 10 positions matching TRBD2. Looked up from germline, CDR1 is SGHAT and CDR2 is FQNNGV. V gave up 6 bases and J gave up 4 bases; unmatched junction bases: 19. CDR3 size: 19 residues.

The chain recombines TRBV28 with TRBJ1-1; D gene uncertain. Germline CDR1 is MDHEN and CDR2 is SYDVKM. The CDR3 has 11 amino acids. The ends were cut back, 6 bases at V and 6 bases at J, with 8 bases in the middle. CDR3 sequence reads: CASRYRSEAFF. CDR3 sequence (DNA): TGTGCCAGCAGGTACAGATCTGAAGCTTTCTTT.